The 30 T cell receptor beta chains listed next were all sequenced from one sample in a study of T cells in Graves' hyperthyroidism and ophthalmopathy. TCR beta CDR3 regions were amplified from RNA. The HTBI set primed first-round TCR CDR3 RT-PCR. TCRdb redid the calling of the multiplex PCR reads with MiXCR, one entry per CDR3 protein. Of roughly 650,000 distinct CDR3 sequences in the sample, around 16% were seen once. The source material was blood. The receptors come from a woman between 35 and 50 years old with Graves' ophthalmopathy.

This clonotype was seen at least ten times. The V gene is TRBV12-3 or TRBV12-4, the J gene TRBJ1-1; D is undetermined. The CDR3 is made up of 21 amino acids. Trimming stripped 2 bases from V and 6 bases from J, with 34 bases between. CDR3 coding DNA: TGTGCCAGCAGTTTATACCCCTCCGTGTTGAGGGCCGATGGGGAGAGCCCTGAAGCTTTCTTT. Translation: CASSLYPSVLRADGESPEAFF.

The chain couples TRBV4-2 to TRBJ2-1; 11 bases are shared with TRBD2. Germline CDR1 reads LGHNA; CDR2 reads YNFKEQ. This CDR3 spans 16 amino acids. V gave up 3 bases and J gave up 6 bases; unmatched junction bases: 7. The CDR3 DNA reads as TGTGCCAGCAGCCAGGCAGAACTAGCGGGAGCCAATGAGCAGTTCTTC. It specifies CASSQAELAGANEQFF.

This clonotype appeared many times. The chain uses TRBV5-1 and TRBJ2-3; 10 bases match TRBD2. Germline V gene sequence: CDR1 SGHRS, CDR2 YFSETQ. The CDR3 runs 14 residues. V dropped 4 bases and J dropped 5; count of bases not matched to a gene: 4. The CDR3 sequence is CASSSGGAVDTQYF. The CDR3 DNA reads as TGCGCCAGCAGCAGCGGGGGGGCCGTAGATACGCAGTATTTT.

This clonotype has ten or more counts. V usage is TRBV6-2 or TRBV6-3 and J usage is TRBJ2-1; no clear D. The CDR3 has 13 residues. V lost 8 bases and J 9 bases, leaving 17 bases between the germline ends. Germline loops: CDR1 MNHEY, CDR2 SVGEGT. The DNA for the CDR3 is TGTGCCAGCGGTGTACTGAATCATGGTGAGCAGTTCTTC. This translates into CASGVLNHGEQFF.

At least ten counts were recorded for this clonotype. The V and J genes are TRBV28 and TRBJ2-7; a possible D gene is TRBD1 (6 bases). V was cut by 4 bases and J by 3 bases, with 16 bases left in between. Germline CDR1 and CDR2: MDHEN and SYDVKM. CDR3 length: 15 amino acids. The DNA for the CDR3 is TGTGCCAGCAGTTCGTCTACAACAGGGTACTACGAGCAGTACTTC. Translating gives CASSSSTTGYYEQYF.

In this sample, this clonotype turned up many times. The gene calls are TRBV5-6 and TRBJ2-5; D is uncertain. CDR3 length: 15 residues. V lost 0 bases and J lost 1, with 10 bases in between. Germline loops: CDR1 SGHDT, CDR2 YYEEEE. For the CDR3, the DNA is TGTGCCAGCAGCTTGGTCGGGCTCACCCAAGAGACCCAGTACTTC. Amino acids: CASSLVGLTQETQYF.

This clonotype was picked up many times. V is TRBV7-6 and J is TRBJ1-1; TRBD1 is a possible D gene (5 bases). This CDR3 comprises 13 residues. The V gene's germline CDR1 is SGHVS and CDR2 FNYEAQ. Trimming removed 6 bases from V and 3 bases from J, with 11 bases in between. This chain's CDR3 is CASSWDWDTEAFF. The CDR3 DNA reads as TGTGCCAGCAGTTGGGACTGGGACACTGAAGCTTTCTTT.

This clonotype appeared many times. The V and J genes are TRBV6-1 and TRBJ1-4; 7 nucleotides match TRBD1. CDR3 length equals 14 residues. The junction had 5 bases not matched to a gene; V was cut back by 6 bases and J by 4 bases. Germline V gene lookup returns CDR1 MNHNS and CDR2 SASEGT. The DNA for the CDR3 is TGTGCCAGCAGACCGGGACAGATTAATGAAAAACTGTTTTTT. Translation: CASRPGQINEKLFF.

This clonotype occurred many times. The chain employs TRBV11-2 and TRBJ2-7, with no clear D. The germline CDR1 and CDR2 sequences are SGHAT and FQNNGV. V shed 5 bases and J shed 2 bases, with 13 bases lying between them. This CDR3 has 14 residues. The CDR3: CASSRPGQAYEQYF. The DNA of the CDR3 is TGTGCCAGCAGCCGCCCCGGGCAGGCCTACGAGCAGTACTTC.

In its sample, this clonotype was seen many times. V usage is TRBV20-1 and J usage is TRBJ2-5; 9 bases fit TRBD1. J lost 4 bases, V lost 0 bases, and 9 bases had no gene match. CDR3 size: 16 residues. The V gene's germline CDR1 is DFQATT and CDR2 SNEGSKA (reference sequence). CDR3 sequence (DNA): TGCAGTGCTAGAGATCAGCGGACAGGGGCGTTAGAGACCCAGTACTTC. It encodes CSARDQRTGALETQYF.

The chain uses TRBV20-1 and TRBJ1-3; possible D gene TRBD1, 5 bases. The CDR3 contains 13 residues. V lost 3 bases and J 2 bases, leaving 8 bases between the germline ends. In germline, CDR1 is DFQATT, CDR2 SNEGSKA (reference sequence). In nucleotides, the CDR3 is TGCAGTGCTAGTGTAGGGGCTGGAAACACCATATATTTT. This codes for CSASVGAGNTIYF.

The chain combines TRBV20-1 with TRBJ1-5; TRBD1 matches 7 bases. The CDR3 has 16 amino acids. Germline trimming cut 3 bases from V and 0 bases from J; bases unmatched to any gene: 8. The germline V gene encodes CDR1 DFQATT and CDR2 SNEGSKA (reference sequence). CDR3 region: CSASHLGTASNQPQHF. Written as DNA, the CDR3 is TGCAGTGCTAGCCACCTCGGGACAGCTAGCAATCAGCCCCAGCATTTT.

This clonotype was seen a few times. The V call is TRBV5-1, the J call TRBJ2-5; D not resolved. The CDR3 is made up of 15 amino acids. Germline V CDR1 and CDR2: SGHRS, YFSETQ. V lost 0 bases to trimming and J lost 0 bases, with 9 bases between them. The CDR3 loop is CASSLASEYQETQYF. For the CDR3, the DNA is TGCGCCAGCAGCTTGGCCAGCGAGTACCAAGAGACCCAGTACTTC.

The CDR3 coding sequence is TGTGCCAGCAAGACTCTAGCGGGAGGAGGGGCCAAAAACATTCAGTACTTC. This sequence encodes CASKTLAGGGAKNIQYF. This chain links TRBV6-1 with TRBJ2-4; 11 positions agree with TRBD2. Germline V CDR1 and CDR2: MNHNS, SASEGT. The CDR3 is 17 residues long. V dropped 7 bases and J dropped 1; count of bases not matched to a gene: 9.

This sequence joins TRBV27 and TRBJ2-1; no clear D. The germline V gene has CDR1 MNHEY and CDR2 SMNVEV (reference sequence). Trimming stripped 2 bases from V and 0 bases from J, with 8 bases between. CDR3 length equals 15 residues. The CDR3 loop is CASSLNSVSYNEQFF. The CDR3 nucleotides read TGTGCCAGCAGTTTAAACAGCGTCTCCTACAATGAGCAGTTCTTC.

This clonotype has more than one count but fewer than ten. The V and J genes are TRBV4-1 and TRBJ1-6, with D perhaps TRBD1 (5 bases). The germline CDR1 and CDR2 sequences are MGHRA and YSYEKL. V shed 4 bases and J shed 0 bases, with 19 bases lying between them. This CDR3 region has 19 residues. The CDR3 spells CASSPNPGPRSSYNSPLHF. For the CDR3, the DNA is TGCGCCAGCAGCCCAAACCCGGGACCCCGGAGCTCCTATAATTCACCCCTCCACTTT.

This clonotype appeared a few times. The rearrangement joins TRBV28 to TRBJ1-5; maybe TRBD1 (5 bases). Germline values: CDR1 MDHEN, CDR2 SYDVKM. The CDR3 extends over 15 amino acids. Trimming cost V 3 bases and J 11 bases, with 20 bases left between them. The CDR3 DNA reads TGTGCCAGCAGTTTGGGAACCGGGACGTCGGGAGCCCAGCATTTT. This translates into CASSLGTGTSGAQHF.

This clonotype came up many times. This chain links TRBV3-1 with TRBJ2-3; no definite D call. The V end lost 1 base, the J end lost 1 base, and 3 bases lay between the germline ends. The CDR3 has 13 amino acids. Germline V lookup: CDR1 LGHDT, CDR2 YNNKEL (reference sequence). CDR3 in DNA: TGTGCCAGCAGCCAAGGCCGCACAGATACGCAGTATTTT. Protein: CASSQGRTDTQYF.

This chain connects TRBV2 to TRBJ2-1; D may be TRBD1 (6 bases). Germline assignment: CDR1 SNHLY and CDR2 FYNNEI. This CDR3 is built from 14 residues. V was shortened by 6 bases and J by 5 bases, with 14 bases between the two germline ends. The CDR3 nucleotides read TGTGCCAGCAGCAGGACAGAACGCCACAATGAGCAGTTCTTC. This gives the protein CASSRTERHNEQFF.

The table lists this clonotype with many counts. The rearrangement links TRBV6-2 or TRBV6-3 to TRBJ2-7; 7 bases fit TRBD1. There are 17 residues in the CDR3. The V gene end was trimmed by 0 bases and the J gene end by 0 bases; junction bases not matched to a gene: 8. Germline CDR1 is MNHEY and CDR2 is SVGEGT. For the CDR3, the DNA is TGTGCCAGCAGTTACTCGAGGGGGCAGGGGAGCTCCTACGAGCAGTACTTC. Its translation: CASSYSRGQGSSYEQYF.

This clonotype has ten or more counts. The chain couples TRBV12-3 or TRBV12-4 to TRBJ1-2; D might be TRBD1 (6 bases). Deletions cut 6 bases from V and 2 bases from J, with 7 bases between. The CDR3 loop spans 12 amino acids. Here the CDR3 reads CASRQGNYGYTF. The CDR3 DNA follows: TGTGCCAGCAGGCAGGGGAACTATGGCTACACCTTC.

This clonotype came up many times. V and J are TRBV7-3 and TRBJ2-1; perhaps TRBD2 as D (6 bases). The length of the CDR3 is 14 residues. V was trimmed by 1 base and J by 10 bases, leaving 14 bases between them. The germline V gene has CDR1 SGHTA and CDR2 FQGTGA. Written as DNA, the CDR3 is TGTGCCAGCAGCTTAATTGCTAGCGTCCGAGAGCAGTTCTTC. Its translation: CASSLIASVREQFF.

This clonotype was recorded many times. V is TRBV20-1 and J is TRBJ2-3; possibly TRBD2 for D (5 bases). Germline CDR1 reads DFQATT; CDR2 reads SNEGSKA (reference sequence). V dropped 5 bases and J dropped 2 bases, with 23 bases sitting between them. The CDR3 has 17 amino acids. The CDR3 bases are TGCAGTGCTCCCGAGACTACCGCCTCCGTTCTCACAGATACGCAGTATTTT. Its protein product is CSAPETTASVLTDTQYF.

In its sample, this clonotype was seen many times. The chain couples TRBV28 to TRBJ2-3; D tentatively reads TRBD1 or TRBD2 (6 bases each). The CDR3 consists of 15 residues. CDR1 and CDR2 (germline): MDHEN, SYDVKM. The germline V and J ends were trimmed by 8 bases and 0 bases, with 15 bases remaining between them. Written as DNA, the CDR3 is TGTGCCAGCCTGGGGGGCGGCGCTAGCACAGATACGCAGTATTTT. It translates to CASLGGGASTDTQYF.

On this clonotype itself: It may be a read error: a sequence one base away is much more abundant. The chain carries TRBV6-1 and TRBJ1-4, with 8 bases identical to TRBD1. CDR1 MNHNS and CDR2 SASEGT come from the germline V gene. Trimming removed 2 bases from V and 7 bases from J; junction bases left unmatched: 6. The CDR3 is 15 residues long. The CDR3 protein is CASSERQGMGEKLFF. As DNA, the CDR3 is TGTGCCAGCAGTGAACGACAGGGGATGGGTGAAAAACTGTTTTTT.

This clonotype was seen only a few times. This chain links TRBV5-4 with TRBJ1-2; D is perhaps TRBD1 (5 bases). V was shortened by 4 bases and J by 7 bases, with 17 bases between the two germline ends. The CDR3 runs to 14 residues. Per the germline V gene, CDR1 is SGHNT and CDR2 is YYREEE (reference sequence). The CDR3 sequence is CASSATGTEVGYTF. Written as DNA, the CDR3 is TGTGCCAGCAGCGCTACCGGGACTGAGGTTGGCTACACCTTC.

This clonotype was detected once. Being one base from a much bigger clone, this may be a read error. V usage is TRBV13 and J usage is TRBJ2-7; D remains ambiguous. TRBJ2-1 matches the DNA end more closely, so the J call is doubtful. The CDR3 length is 14 residues. Per the germline V gene, CDR1 is PRHDT and CDR2 is FYEKMQ (reference sequence). CDR3 sequence reads: CASSVKWTSYEQFF. Written as DNA, the CDR3 is TGTGCCAGCAGCGTAAAATGGACCTCCTACGAGCAGTTCTTC.

About this clonotype itself: A much larger clone differs by one base, so this may be a read error. This CDR3 fails to terminate in the conserved phenylalanine or tryptophan, so it likely reflects a read error. This sequence joins TRBV6-1 and TRBJ1-5; D is unclear. Germline CDR1 and CDR2: MNHNS and SASEGT. The CDR3 covers 13 residues. V lost 2 bases to trimming and J lost 4 bases, with 6 bases between them. CDR3 amino acids: CASSERRNQPQHS. The DNA of the CDR3 is TGTGCCAGCAGTGAACGTAGGAATCAGCCCCAGCATTCT.

The chain is built from TRBV6-2 or TRBV6-3 and TRBJ1-3, with D maybe TRBD1 (6 bases). The CDR3 is 15 residues long. Trimming stripped 8 bases from V and 0 bases from J, with 14 bases between. The germline gives CDR1 MNHEY, CDR2 SVGEGT. This CDR3 reads CASGKGHPSGNTIYF. As DNA, the CDR3 is TGTGCCAGCGGTAAGGGACACCCCTCTGGAAACACCATATATTTT.

The sample holds many counts of this clonotype. The germline gene is not matched at one end of the junction; a read error may be the cause. The chain joins TRBV30 to TRBJ2-7; D is unresolved. The CDR3 length is 13 residues. The germline CDR1 and CDR2 sequences are GTSNPN and SVGIG (reference sequence). The CDR3 loop is CAWMTGETYGQYF. As DNA, the CDR3 is TGTGCCTGGATGACTGGGGAAACCTACGGGCAGTACTTC.